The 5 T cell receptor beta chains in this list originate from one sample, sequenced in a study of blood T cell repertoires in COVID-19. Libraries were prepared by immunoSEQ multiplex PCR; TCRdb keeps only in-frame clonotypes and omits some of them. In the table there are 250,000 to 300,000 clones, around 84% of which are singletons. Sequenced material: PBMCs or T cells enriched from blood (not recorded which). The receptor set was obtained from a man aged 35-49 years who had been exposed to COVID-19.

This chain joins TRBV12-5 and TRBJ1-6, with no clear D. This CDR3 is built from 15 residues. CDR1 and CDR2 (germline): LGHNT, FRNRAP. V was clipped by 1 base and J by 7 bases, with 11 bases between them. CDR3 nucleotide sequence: TGTGCTAGTGGTTTGGGAGGAGGGCGAAATTCACCCCTCCACTTT. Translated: CASGLGGGRNSPLHF.

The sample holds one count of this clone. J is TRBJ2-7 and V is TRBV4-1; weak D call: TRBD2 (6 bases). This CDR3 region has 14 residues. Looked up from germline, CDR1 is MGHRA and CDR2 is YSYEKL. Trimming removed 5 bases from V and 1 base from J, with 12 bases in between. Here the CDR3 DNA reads TGCGCCAGCAGCTCAGGGACTGAGTCCTACGAGCAGTACTTC. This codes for CASSSGTESYEQYF.

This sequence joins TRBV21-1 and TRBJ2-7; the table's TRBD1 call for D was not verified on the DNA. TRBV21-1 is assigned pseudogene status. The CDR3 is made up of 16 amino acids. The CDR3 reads CASSKGGAPWDYEQYF. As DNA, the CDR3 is TGTGCCAGCAGCAAAGGGGGCGCTCCTTGGGACTACGAGCAGTACTTC.

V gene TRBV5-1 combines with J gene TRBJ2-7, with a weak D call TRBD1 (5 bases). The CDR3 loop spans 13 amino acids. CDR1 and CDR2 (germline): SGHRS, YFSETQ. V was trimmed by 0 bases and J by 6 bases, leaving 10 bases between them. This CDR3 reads CASSLAGLFEQYF. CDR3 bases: TGCGCCAGCAGCTTGGCAGGGTTGTTCGAGCAGTACTTC.

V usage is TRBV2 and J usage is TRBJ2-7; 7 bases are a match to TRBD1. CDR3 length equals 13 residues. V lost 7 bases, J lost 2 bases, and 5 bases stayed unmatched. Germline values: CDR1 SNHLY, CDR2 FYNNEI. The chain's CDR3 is CASNRDRAYEQYF. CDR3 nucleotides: TGTGCCAGCAACCGGGACAGAGCCTACGAGCAGTACTTC.